The clone carrying this T cell receptor (beta chain) has only one observation. The antigen remains unidentified. This sample stems from a study of T cell repertoires in cytomegalovirus infection. Study details: Public signatures in TCR beta pointed to CMV infection and matching HLA type.

TCRdb re-called the reads through MiXCR, storing one row per CDR3 protein. The sample lists some 800,000 distinct CDR3 sequences, 25% to 35% occurring once. The sample here was cultured CD8+ T cells from PBMCs, taken from culture after CMV antigen stimulation. The clonotype originates from a human donor in good health (CMV status not recorded). Some clones in this sample may be carry-over from other donors' samples.

CDR3 amino acids: CASSYDSGTGGTDQETQYF. CDR3 sequence (DNA): TGTGCCAGCAGTTACGACTCCGGGACAGGGGGCACGGACCAAGAGACCCAGTACTTC. V gene TRBV6-2 or TRBV6-3 combines with J gene TRBJ2-5; 12 bases are a match to TRBD1. This CDR3 is 19 amino acids long. After removal of 2 bases from V and 0 bases from J, the junction contained 10 bases not matched to a gene. Germline CDR1 is MNHEY and CDR2 is SVGEGT.